This T cell receptor beta chain is from a study of long-term antiretroviral therapy in people with HIV. With survey level as its setting, the immunoSEQ assay was v3.0. The table came from immunoSEQ multiplex PCR; TCRdb's copy has only in-frame clones and leaves some out. The repertoire holds some 16,000 clones, around 74% seen once, with 15% in the top ten. The CDR3 is 14 amino acids. CDR1 is LNHDA, CDR2 SQIVND, per germline (reference sequence). The V end was cut by 8 bases, the J end by 5 bases, with 18 bases between. The chain couples TRBV19 to TRBJ1-1, with D possibly TRBD1 on 5 matching bases. The sequence was collected from a young man with HIV. Source: unsorted PBMCs, taken less than 2.2 years before starting antiretroviral therapy. Here the CDR3 reads CASAGTGRPTEAFF. The CDR3 DNA is TGTGCCAGTGCCGGGACTGGACGGCCGACTGAAGCTTTCTTT.